This T cell receptor beta chain was obtained from a study of cytomegalovirus exposure and HLA in healthy donors. In regard to this clone: Its matching antigen is unknown.

Donors in the study were healthy people who gave bone marrow. Germline trimming cut 6 bases from V and 6 bases from J; bases unmatched to any gene: 6. Germline CDR1 reads WSHSY; CDR2 reads SAAADI. The CDR3 runs to 14 residues. The study's findings and limits: Later analysis demonstrated an association between a missense DCLRE1C variant and TCR beta V- and J-gene trimming. Later findings reportedly placed an Asian-associated ancestry cluster below the approximately 670-donor mean for N-insertions.

A multiplex PCR was run with 60 Vbeta primers and 13 Jbeta primers. Sequencing was performed with immunoSEQ multiplex PCR; in TCRdb, only in-frame clones are kept and a portion is missing. The sample consists of 100,000 or so clones, more than 65% of them appearing once. V and J are TRBV10-2 and TRBJ2-1; TRBD1 matches at 9 bases. This clonotype originated in a woman younger than 35 in good health and CMV-seropositive. The sequenced sample was PBMCs. CDR3 in amino acids: CASRRGDRANEQFF. In DNA, the CDR3 is TGCGCCAGCAGGAGGGGGGACAGGGCCAATGAGCAGTTCTTC.